The rows below give T cell receptor beta chains drawn from one sample of a study of blood T cells in healthy people across ages. In TCRdb, the 5' RACE reads were re-called with MiXCR into one record per CDR3 protein. The sample carries approximately 1.5 million distinct CDR3 sequences, about 32% recorded once. Specimen: blood. These receptors originate from a woman aged 25 to 39 in good health. CDR3s include the opening cysteine and the closing phenylalanine or tryptophan. The D gene is left open where the match is weak. Not all rows give a size; the values are once, few, many and, for expanded clones, a class.

CDR3aa,CDR3nt,v_gene,j_gene,abundance,d_gene
CASSQGVSDYGYTF,TGCGCCAGCAGCCAAGGAGTCTCCGACTATGGCTACACCTTC,TRBV4-1,TRBJ1-2,.,.
CASSERAVFYGYTF,TGTGCCAGCAGTGAACGGGCAGTCTTCTATGGCTACACCTTC,TRBV12-3/TRBV12-4,TRBJ1-2,many,.
CATSDSRRANSGANVLTF,TGTGCCACCAGTGATTCTCGCAGGGCGAACTCTGGGGCCAACGTCCTGACTTTC,TRBV24-1,TRBJ2-6,.,.
CASSDGSGRASVEQFF,TGTGCCAGCAGTGACGGAAGCGGGAGGGCCTCGGTTGAGCAGTTCTTC,TRBV28,TRBJ2-1,once,TRBD2
CASSTDRGFNEQFF,TGTGCCAGCAGCACGGACAGGGGCTTCAATGAGCAGTTCTTC,TRBV12-3/TRBV12-4,TRBJ2-1,few,TRBD1
CASSQESGTSGGFSYNEQFF,TGCGCCAGCAGCCAAGAATCGGGGACTAGCGGGGGGTTTTCCTACAATGAGCAGTTCTTC,TRBV4-1,TRBJ2-1,few,TRBD2
CASRAPGSNQPQHF,TGTGCCAGCAGGGCTCCGGGCTCCAATCAGCCCCAGCATTTT,TRBV28,TRBJ1-5,.,.
CASSYRAGQGYGYTF,TGTGCCAGCAGTTACAGAGCGGGACAGGGCTATGGCTACACCTTC,TRBV2,TRBJ1-2,.,TRBD1
CASSEYRDRITEAFF,TGCGCCAGCAGCGAATACAGGGATAGGATCACTGAAGCTTTCTTT,TRBV5-1,TRBJ1-1,few,.
CASSQGRGYDGYTF,TGCGCCAGCAGCCAAGGCAGGGGTTATGATGGCTACACCTTC,TRBV4-1,TRBJ1-2,.,.
CSASQGAWAYNEQFF,TGCAGTGCTAGCCAAGGGGCTTGGGCCTACAATGAGCAGTTCTTC,TRBV20-1,TRBJ2-1,few,.
CASSITRDRARRGYTF,TGTGCCAGCAGTATAACTCGTGACAGGGCCAGAAGGGGCTACACCTTC,TRBV27,TRBJ1-2,few,TRBD1
CASRGGQDAYEQYF,TGCGCCAGCAGGGGGGGACAGGACGCCTACGAGCAGTACTTC,TRBV5-1,TRBJ2-7,.,TRBD1
CASRTSSGAQETQYF,TGCGCCAGCAGAACGAGTAGCGGGGCCCAAGAGACCCAGTACTTC,TRBV5-1,TRBJ2-5,many,TRBD2
CASSVLAGDFYNEQFF,TGTGCCAGCAGCGTACTAGCGGGAGATTTTTACAATGAGCAGTTCTTC,TRBV9,TRBJ2-1,.,TRBD2
CASSSGRSGSPLHF,TGTGCCAGCAGCTCTGGACGCTCGGGTTCACCCCTCCACTTT,TRBV3-1,TRBJ1-6,.,.
CASSLVVGVGAGSTQYF,TGTGCCAGCAGCTTAGTTGTCGGGGTGGGTGCTGGGAGTACGCAGTATTTT,TRBV7-2,TRBJ2-3,.,.
CSPGLAGEEQYF,TGCAGTCCCGGACTAGCGGGAGAAGAGCAGTACTTC,TRBV20-1,TRBJ2-7,.,TRBD2
CASSAAGGSGNTIYF,TGTGCCAGCAGTGCTGCAGGGGGCTCTGGAAACACCATATATTTT,TRBV6-1,TRBJ1-3,.,TRBD1
CATEGHWGNEQFF,TGTGCCACCGAGGGTCATTGGGGCAATGAGCAGTTCTTC,TRBV28,TRBJ2-1,few,.
CANSLGEQYF,TGTGCCAACAGTTTAGGCGAGCAGTACTTC,TRBV28,TRBJ2-7,.,.
CASSEVVQRGGLTDTQYF,TGTGCCAGCAGTGAAGTGGTCCAGCGGGGGGGGCTCACAGATACGCAGTATTTT,TRBV6-1,TRBJ2-3,few,TRBD2
CASSDGSWNTEAFF,TGCGCCAGCAGTGACGGGAGTTGGAACACTGAAGCTTTCTTT,TRBV10-1,TRBJ1-1,.,.
CASSLIHRQGDGTDTQYF,TGTGCCAGCAGCCTCATTCATCGACAGGGGGATGGCACAGATACGCAGTATTTT,TRBV3-1,TRBJ2-3,.,TRBD1
CSVVGGGTTEAFF,TGCAGCGTTGTGGGCGGGGGGACGACTGAAGCTTTCTTT,TRBV29-1,TRBJ1-1,few,.
CASSPYGRDYNEQFF,TGTGCCAGCAGCCCCTATGGGCGGGACTACAATGAGCAGTTCTTC,TRBV3-1,TRBJ2-1,.,.